This TCR beta chain was identified in a study of blood T cell repertoires in COVID-19. Study information: Some COVID-19 samples were acute and others convalescent; all came from the United States, Italy and Spain. The analysed material was cDNA or gDNA that came from T cells, B-cell-depleted T cells, or PBMCs.

As handled by the study authors: Amplification from reference gene primers served as the basis for estimated nucleated cell counts. Repertoires were generated with immunoSEQ multiplex PCR, while TCRdb's copy carries only in-frame clones and drops some. V, J and clone size derive from that table, while D and trimming were established from the DNA sequence. The table includes some 83,000 clones, approximately 80% detected once. Trimming took 5 bases from V and 4 from J, leaving 14 bases between them. The CDR3 runs to 14 residues. Germline values: CDR1 SEHNR, CDR2 FQNEAQ (reference sequence). The chain combines TRBV7-9 with TRBJ1-2, with D possibly TRBD1 on 6 matching bases. Source material: peripheral blood. The clonotype originates from a man at least 80 years old with acute or convalescent COVID-19. The CDR3 spells CASSGSRGSYGYTF. The CDR3 DNA reads as TGTGCCAGCAGCGGCAGCAGGGGAAGCTATGGCTACACCTTC.